A selection of T cell receptor beta chains follows, all from one sample in a study of OX40 agonist ivuxolimab in advanced cancers. The method was immunoSEQ multiplex PCR; TCRdb's version includes in-frame clones alone and lacks a portion of them. The sample has over 70,000 clones; approximately 85% are singletons. The specimen was CD4+ or CD8+ T cells sorted from blood, collected in a trial of the OX40 agonist ivuxolimab. The receptors here all came from an adult with an advanced solid tumor such as melanoma, head and neck, liver or kidney cancer. CDR3s include the opening cysteine and the closing phenylalanine or tryptophan. A D gene is named only where the DNA matches it firmly. The size field is filled for only some rows; it gives once, few, many or a size class.

TRBJ1-2	TRBV28	NA	TRBD1	CASSKRDRVDYGYTF	TGTGCCAGCAGCAAACGGGACAGGGTTGACTATGGCTACACCTTC
TRBJ2-1	TRBV7-9	NA	NA	CASSFLDGSYNEQFF	TGTGCCAGCAGCTTTTTAGACGGATCCTACAATGAGCAGTTCTTC
TRBJ2-1	TRBV5-1	NA	NA	CASSLGLGGGFYNEQFF	TGCGCCAGCAGCTTGGGTCTAGGCGGGGGCTTCTACAATGAGCAGTTCTTC
TRBJ2-7	TRBV18	NA	TRBD1	CASSPPGQSAYEQYF	TGTGCCAGCTCACCTCCGGGACAGAGTGCCTACGAGCAGTACTTC
TRBJ2-5	TRBV19	NA	NA	CASSIEGRETQYF	TGTGCCAGTAGTATTGAAGGGCGAGAGACCCAGTACTTC
TRBJ2-7	TRBV10-3	NA	NA	CAISEGEVSYEQYF	TGTGCCATCAGTGAAGGGGAAGTCTCCTACGAGCAGTACTTC
TRBJ1-2	TRBV7-6	NA	TRBD1	CASSLEGQGSKGYTF	TGTGCCAGCAGCTTAGAGGGACAGGGCTCGAAAGGCTACACCTTC
TRBJ2-7	TRBV11-2	NA	NA	CASSPPTGGYEQYF	TGTGCCAGCAGCCCCCCGACAGGTGGCTACGAGCAGTACTTC
TRBJ2-1	TRBV2	NA	TRBD1	CASSEAPGQGSNEQFF	TGTGCCAGCAGTGAAGCCCCGGGACAGGGAAGCAATGAGCAGTTCTTC
TRBJ1-2	TRBV14	NA	NA	CASSPNIGFNYGYTF	TGTGCCAGCAGCCCAAATATCGGCTTTAACTATGGCTACACCTTC
TRBJ2-1	TRBV5-5	NA	NA	CASGRYLNEQFF	TGTGCCAGCGGGAGGTACCTAAATGAGCAGTTCTTC
TRBJ2-7	TRBV30	NA	NA	CAWSVLSAEQYF	TGTGCCTGGAGTGTTTTGTCGGCAGAGCAGTACTTC
TRBJ2-2	TRBV27	NA	TRBD1	CASSLTFDRATGELFF	TGTGCCAGCAGCCTTACTTTTGACAGGGCGACCGGGGAGCTGTTTTTT
TRBJ1-1	TRBV5-6	NA	NA	CASSLYLTGDTEAFF	TGTGCCAGCAGCCTTTACCTAACCGGGGACACTGAAGCTTTCTTT
TRBJ2-7	TRBV2	NA	NA	CASRNFYEQYF	TGTGCCAGCAGAAACTTCTACGAGCAGTACTTC
TRBJ1-6	TRBV6-6	NA	NA	CATRKAINSPLHF	TGTGCCACTCGAAAAGCTATTAATTCACCCCTCCACTTT
TRBJ1-5	TRBV15	NA	NA	CATSREEDQPQHF	TGTGCCACCAGCAGAGAGGAAGATCAGCCCCAGCATTTT
TRBJ1-6	TRBV5-6	NA	NA	CASSLKPGSGNSPLHF	TGTGCCAGCAGCTTGAAGCCAGGGTCTGGTAATTCACCCCTCCACTTT
TRBJ2-4	TRBV5-4	NA	TRBD1	CASSLSPGTGWRAKNIQYF	TGTGCCAGCAGCCTAAGTCCCGGGACAGGGTGGAGAGCCAAAAACATTCAGTACTTC
TRBJ2-7	TRBV5-4	NA	NA	CASSLYGTPYEQYF	TGTGCCAGCAGCTTGTACGGGACACCCTACGAGCAGTACTTC
TRBJ1-1	TRBV9	NA	NA	CASSDDRATEAFF	TGTGCCAGCAGCGACGACCGGGCCACTGAAGCTTTCTTT
TRBJ2-3	TRBV5-8	few	TRBD1	CASSPGQGLDTQYF	TGTGCCAGCAGCCCGGGACAGGGGTTAGATACGCAGTATTTT
TRBJ2-5	TRBV11-2	NA	NA	CASSLENSGQETQYF	TGTGCCAGCAGCTTAGAGAATTCGGGTCAAGAGACCCAGTACTTC
TRBJ2-6	TRBV19	NA	NA	CASSLASGANVLTF	TGTGCCAGTAGTCTCGCCTCTGGGGCCAACGTCCTGACTTTC
TRBJ1-2	TRBV4-2	NA	NA	CASSQDQERELGDYGYTF	TGTGCCAGCAGCCAAGATCAGGAGCGGGAGCTTGGGGACTATGGCTACACCTTC
TRBJ1-2	TRBV5-6	NA	NA	CASSLLTAQGKGYTF	TGTGCCAGCAGCTTGCTGACGGCACAGGGAAAGGGCTACACCTTC
TRBJ1-3	TRBV5-1	NA	NA	CASTATPGNTIYF	TGCGCCAGCACGGCTACCCCAGGAAACACCATATATTTT
TRBJ1-2	TRBV13	NA	NA	CASSFGGRGRNYGYTF	TGTGCCAGCAGCTTCGGGGGACGAGGGAGGAACTATGGCTACACCTTC
TRBJ1-2	TRBV6-6	NA	NA	CASNPYRANLYGYTF	TGTGCCAGCAATCCATACAGGGCCAATTTATATGGCTACACCTTC
TRBJ1-2	TRBV27	few	NA	CASSASAFYGYTF	TGTGCCAGCAGTGCCTCGGCTTTCTATGGCTACACCTTC
TRBJ1-6	TRBV4-1	NA	NA	CASSQESSAYNSPLHF	TGCGCCAGCAGCCAAGAATCCAGTGCCTATAATTCACCCCTCCACTTT
TRBJ2-3	TRBV5-4	NA	NA	CASSLALPRTDTQYF	TGTGCCAGCAGCTTGGCCCTACCCCGCACAGATACGCAGTATTTT
TRBJ1-2	TRBV6-5	NA	TRBD1	CASRGQEFGYTF	TGTGCCAGCCGGGGACAGGAGTTTGGCTACACCTTC
TRBJ2-7	TRBV5-4	NA	TRBD1	CASSANPTGDEQYF	TGTGCCAGCAGCGCTAACCCAACAGGGGACGAGCAGTACTTC
TRBJ2-5	TRBV5-4	NA	TRBD1	CASRITPGQGQETQYF	TGTGCCAGCAGAATCACCCCGGGACAGGGACAAGAGACCCAGTACTTC
TRBJ2-1	TRBV7-8	few	TRBD2	CASSLDLAANEQFF	TGTGCCAGCAGCTTAGACCTAGCGGCGAATGAGCAGTTCTTC
TRBJ1-1	TRBV4-3	NA	NA	CASSQAASGNTEAFF	TGCGCCAGCAGCCAGGCCGCAAGTGGGAACACTGAAGCTTTCTTT